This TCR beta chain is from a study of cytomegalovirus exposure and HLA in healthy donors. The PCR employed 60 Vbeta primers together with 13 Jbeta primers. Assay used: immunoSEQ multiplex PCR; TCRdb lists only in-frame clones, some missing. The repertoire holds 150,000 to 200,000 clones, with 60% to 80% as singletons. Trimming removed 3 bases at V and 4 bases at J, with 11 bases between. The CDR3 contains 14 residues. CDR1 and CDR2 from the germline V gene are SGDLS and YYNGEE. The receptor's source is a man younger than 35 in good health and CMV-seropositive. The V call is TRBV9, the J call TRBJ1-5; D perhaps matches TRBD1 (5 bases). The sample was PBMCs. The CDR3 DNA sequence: TGTGCCAGCAGCGCAACTGGGGGGAATCAGCCCCAGCATTTT. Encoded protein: CASSATGGNQPQHF.